This T cell receptor beta chain was identified during a study of regulatory T cells in long-lasting Graves disease. This clonotype was observed a handful of times. Regarding time point: newly diagnosed GD, antithyroid drugs for less than 3 months. Following extraction of RNA from PBMCs, that RNA was used to make the TCR library. Construction of the TCR beta libraries employed iRepertoire HTBI primers in conjunction with Arm-PCR of CDR3 regions. TCRdb recomputed calls from the multiplex PCR reads with MiXCR, one row per CDR3 protein. The repertoire holds 600,000 to 650,000 distinct CDR3 sequences, with approximately 15% as singletons. Germline CDR1 and CDR2: MNHEY and SVGEGT. The CDR3 length is 16 residues. Trimming took 0 bases from V and 2 from J, leaving 13 bases between them. This same sample was also part of a study on T cells in Graves' hyperthyroidism and ophthalmopathy. Per that study: Any patient presenting with uncontrolled infection, other autoimmune disease, pregnancy or lactation was left out. Diagnostic decisions used clinical symptoms, serum thyroxine and TRAb, thyroid ultrasound and orbital computed tomography. TCR CDR3 regions were first amplified by RT-PCR with HTBI primers.

This clonotype was sampled from a woman in her 30s with Graves disease. The chain uses TRBV6-2 or TRBV6-3 and TRBJ1-1; D perhaps matches TRBD1 (6 bases). Here the sequenced sample was peripheral blood mononuclear cells (PBMCs), taken at new diagnosis, from a patient treated with antithyroid drugs. This chain's CDR3 is CASSYSRRGSNTEAFF. The CDR3 coding sequence is TGTGCCAGCAGTTACTCCCGTAGGGGGAGTAACACTGAAGCTTTCTTT.